Detailed here is one T cell receptor beta chain. The data were taken from a study of PD-L1 blockade in urothelial cancer. Across the study: Between 0 and 3 chemotherapy regimens preceded treatment for each patient.

The repertoire was sequenced with immunoSEQ multiplex PCR; TCRdb's copy has only in-frame clones and lacks some. The table has 40,000 to 60,000 clones, approximately 85% seen once. This CDR3 region has 15 residues. Germline values: CDR1 MNHEY, CDR2 SVGAGI. The V gene lost 0 bases and the J gene lost 4 bases, with 12 bases spanning the gap. Time point specified: pretreatment peripheral blood. The sequencing here drew on PBMCs, taken around atezolizumab (anti-PD-L1) treatment. The source of this sequence is a man between 70 and 80 years old with urothelial cancer. The J gene is TRBJ1-1, the V gene TRBV6-5; D unclear. CDR3 loop: CASSYSTGVGTEAFF. Written as DNA, the CDR3 is TGTGCCAGCAGTTACTCGACCGGGGTCGGCACTGAAGCTTTCTTT.